This TCR beta chain was retrieved from a study of blood T cell repertoires in COVID-19. Across the whole study: Both acute and convalescent COVID-19 samples were obtained from the United States, Italy and Spain.

Repertoires were generated with immunoSEQ multiplex PCR, while TCRdb's copy carries only in-frame clones and drops some. Among 310,000 or so clones listed, around 85% were seen once. This CDR3 region has 19 residues. V shed 7 bases, J shed 8 bases, and the junction held 26 bases outside the gene matches. Germline V gene data show CDR1 as LNHDA and CDR2 as SQIVND (reference sequence). Residents of approximately 25 US areas, aged roughly 18 to 95 years, made up the participants. Which cohort a participant joined came from the clinical history participants gave. The sequenced material came from PBMCs or T cells enriched from blood (not recorded which). V usage is TRBV19 and J usage is TRBJ2-1; 7 positions agree with TRBD2. This receptor was obtained from a woman in her 40s who had recovered from COVID-19. The DNA of the CDR3 is TGTGCCAGTAATCAAGACCCCATAACCCGGCGAGCGGGAAGGGATGAGCAGTTCTTC. Translation gives CASNQDPITRRAGRDEQFF.